The next 8 T cell receptor beta chains were all read from a single sample in a study of blood T cell repertoires in COVID-19 (dated by TCRdb to about 2020). The library relied on the immunoSEQ multiplex PCR assay. The immuneACCESS repertoire file appears here via TCRdb, limited to in-frame rearrangements. These files lack a portion of the clones; in checked studies, under half of the deficit traces to unresolved V genes, and the cause of the others is not known. In this sample the table shows roughly 130,000 clones, about four fifths of which occur a single time. The ten largest clones take up roughly 3.4% of the sample. Source material: PBMCs or T cells enriched from blood (not recorded which). The receptors stem from a woman aged 45-59 years with acute COVID-19.

The rearrangement uses TRBV29-1 and TRBJ2-7; the D gene is possibly TRBD1 (7 bases). Trimming left V 4 bases short and J 4 bases short, with 20 bases between. Germline V gene data show CDR1 as SQVTM and CDR2 as ANQGSEA. The CDR3 is 15 residues long. CDR3: CSVVGRLGTDYEQYF. The DNA for the CDR3 is TGCAGCGTTGTGGGGAGGTTAGGGACAGATTACGAGCAGTACTTC.

This sequence joins TRBV7-8 and TRBJ2-3; 7 bases map to TRBD2. The CDR3 spans 15 residues. Germline CDR1 and CDR2: SGHVS and FQNEAQ. V was pared by 2 bases and J by 4 bases, with 6 bases of the junction left unmatched. In DNA form, the CDR3 reads TGTGCCAGCAGCTTAAGCCTAGCGGAGTCAGATACGCAGTATTTT. It translates to CASSLSLAESDTQYF.

The chain links TRBV2 to TRBJ2-1; 11 bases match TRBD2. From germline, CDR1 is SNHLY and CDR2 FYNNEI. This CDR3 is built from 15 residues. V lost 6 bases and J lost 6; bases outside the gene matches: 7. The CDR3 DNA reads as TGTGCCAGCAGCCGCGAAGGGACTAGCGGCAATGAGCAGTTCTTC. Amino acids: CASSREGTSGNEQFF.

The chain carries TRBV14 and TRBJ2-1; 9 bases agree with TRBD2. Germline-derived CDR1 and CDR2 are SGHDN and FVKESK. The CDR3 has 16 residues. V was pared by 2 bases and J by 2 bases, with 4 bases of the junction left unmatched. The CDR3 protein is CASSQLAGTPYNEQFF. The CDR3 DNA reads as TGTGCCAGCAGCCAACTAGCGGGGACCCCCTACAATGAGCAGTTCTTC.

The chain uses TRBV28 and TRBJ1-2; 8 positions agree with TRBD1. V gave up 3 bases and J gave up 2 bases; unmatched junction bases: 8. CDR1 and CDR2 (germline): MDHEN, SYDVKM. This CDR3 comprises 16 residues. CDR3 sequence: CASSLVQGAYNYGYTF. The CDR3 bases are TGTGCCAGCAGTTTGGTGCAGGGGGCGTACAACTATGGCTACACCTTC.

The V and J genes are TRBV4-1 and TRBJ2-1; a weak D match, TRBD2 (6 bases). The CDR3 covers 14 residues. Per germline, CDR1 MGHRA and CDR2 YSYEKL. The V end lost 4 bases, the J end lost 4 bases, and 11 bases lay between the germline ends. Here the CDR3 DNA reads TGCGCCAGCAGCCTAGACGGGAGTTACAATGAGCAGTTCTTC. Its translation: CASSLDGSYNEQFF.

V and J are TRBV23-1 and TRBJ1-1; possibly TRBD1 for D (6 bases). TRBV23-1 is flagged as an ORF with uncertain function. V gave up 1 base and J gave up 1 base, with 28 bases separating them. CDR3 size: 21 residues. The CDR3 loop is CASSQLKGGDRIPYPNTEAFF. The CDR3, as DNA: TGCGCCAGCAGTCAATTGAAAGGGGGAGACAGGATACCCTACCCGAACACTGAAGCTTTCTTT.

This chain links TRBV27 with TRBJ1-5; 9 nucleotides agree with TRBD1. The junction had 9 bases not matched to a gene; V was cut back by 5 bases and J by 4 bases. This CDR3 has 16 amino acids. From germline, CDR1 is MNHEY and CDR2 SMNVEV (reference sequence). The CDR3 protein is CASSRQQGAGNQPQHF. CDR3 bases: TGTGCCAGCAGTCGACAACAGGGGGCGGGTAATCAGCCCCAGCATTTT.